This record concerns one T cell receptor (beta chain) sequence. The data are from a study of breast tumors, draining lymph nodes, adjacent tissues. A single record per CDR3 protein comes from TCRdb applying MiXCR to the multiplex PCR reads. The sample includes over 200,000 distinct CDR3 sequences, around 34% seen only once; the top ten take over 3.5%. Germline-derived CDR1 and CDR2 are MNHNY and SVGAGI (reference sequence). The CDR3 extends over 17 amino acids. Trimming cost V 7 bases and J 9 bases; bases outside gene matches: 20. Axillary draining lymph nodes of breast cancer patients supplied the node samples.

The clonotype originates from a female donor with breast cancer. Some clones in this sample may be carry-over from other donors' samples. The specimen sequenced was axillary lymph node tissue. The chain uses TRBV6-6 and TRBJ2-2; 7 bases are a match to TRBD1. The CDR3 region has the DNA TGTGCCAGCATTCAATCTCAGGGGGAGAGGTCTTCCCGGGAGCTGTTTTTT. Protein product: CASIQSQGERSSRELFF.